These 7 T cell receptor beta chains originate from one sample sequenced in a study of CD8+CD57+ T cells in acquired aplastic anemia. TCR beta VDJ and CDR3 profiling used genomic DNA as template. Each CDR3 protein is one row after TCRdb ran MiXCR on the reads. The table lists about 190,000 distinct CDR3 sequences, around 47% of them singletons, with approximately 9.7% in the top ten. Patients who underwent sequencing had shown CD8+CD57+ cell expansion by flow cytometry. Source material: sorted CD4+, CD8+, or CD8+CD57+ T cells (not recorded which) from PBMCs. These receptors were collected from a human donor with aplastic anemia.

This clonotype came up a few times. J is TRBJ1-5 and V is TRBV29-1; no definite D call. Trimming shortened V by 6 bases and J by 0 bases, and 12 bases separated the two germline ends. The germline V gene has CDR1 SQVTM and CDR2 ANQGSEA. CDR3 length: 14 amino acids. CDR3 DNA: TGCAGCGTGAGGACGGGTACTAGCAATCAGCCCCAGCATTTT. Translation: CSVRTGTSNQPQHF.

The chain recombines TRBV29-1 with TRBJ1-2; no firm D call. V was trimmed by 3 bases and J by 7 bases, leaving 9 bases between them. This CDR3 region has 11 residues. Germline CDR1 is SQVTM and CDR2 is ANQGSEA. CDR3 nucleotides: TGCAGCGTTGAGGAGAGGGTTGGCTACACCTTC. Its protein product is CSVEERVGYTF.

This CDR3 reads CASSIWSGGVFGYGYTF. CDR3 sequence (DNA): TGTGCCAGTAGTATTTGGTCAGGGGGCGTCTTCGGCTATGGCTACACCTTC. The V call is TRBV19, the J call TRBJ1-2, with 8 bases identical to TRBD1. Per germline, CDR1 LNHDA and CDR2 SQIVND (reference sequence). This CDR3 is built from 17 residues. With 3 bases clipped from V and 4 bases from J, the junction kept 13 bases outside the gene matches.

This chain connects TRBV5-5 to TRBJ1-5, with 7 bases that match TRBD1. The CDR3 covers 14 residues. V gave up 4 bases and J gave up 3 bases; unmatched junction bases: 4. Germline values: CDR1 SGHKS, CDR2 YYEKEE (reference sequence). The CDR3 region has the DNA TGTGCCAGCAGCCTCGACAGGGTCAATCAGCCCCAGCATTTT. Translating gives CASSLDRVNQPQHF.

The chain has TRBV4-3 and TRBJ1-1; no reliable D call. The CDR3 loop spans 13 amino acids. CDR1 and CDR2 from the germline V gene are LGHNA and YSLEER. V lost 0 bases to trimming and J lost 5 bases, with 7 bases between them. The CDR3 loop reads CASSQDLKTEAFF. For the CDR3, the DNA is TGCGCCAGCAGCCAAGATCTTAAGACTGAAGCTTTCTTT.

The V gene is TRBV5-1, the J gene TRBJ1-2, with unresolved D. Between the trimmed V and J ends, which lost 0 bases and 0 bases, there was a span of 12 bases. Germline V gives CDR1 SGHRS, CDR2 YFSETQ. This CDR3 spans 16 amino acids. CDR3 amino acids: CASSLGDELPNYGYTF. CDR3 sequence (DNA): TGCGCCAGCAGCTTGGGCGACGAGCTACCTAACTATGGCTACACCTTC.

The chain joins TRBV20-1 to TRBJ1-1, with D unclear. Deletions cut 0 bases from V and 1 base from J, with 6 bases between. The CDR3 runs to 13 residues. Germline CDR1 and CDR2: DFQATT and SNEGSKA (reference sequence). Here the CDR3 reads CSARDGKNTEAFF. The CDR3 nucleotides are TGCAGTGCTAGAGACGGAAAGAACACTGAAGCTTTCTTT.